This TCR beta chain comes out of a study of CD8 T cells in ankylosing spondylitis. Broader study findings: As reported, disease-linked clones showed significant enrichment in matched ankylosing spondylitis synovial fluid. A motif in TCR beta, a set of several highly homologous variants, appeared characteristic of ankylosing spondylitis blood.

CDR3 size: 13 residues. Germline V gene lookup returns CDR1 GTSNPN and CDR2 SVGIG (reference sequence). Trimming cost V 5 bases and J 9 bases; bases outside gene matches: 3. Each CDR3 protein gets one entry after TCRdb re-called the 5' RACE reads with MiXCR. The sample comprises about 240,000 distinct CDR3 sequences, 8% to 9.5% of which are singletons, and nearly 7% rests with the top ten. Note on this clonotype: Its specificity is unknown.

V gene TRBV30 combines with J gene TRBJ1-6; 11 nucleotides align to TRBD1. Material: blood, either unsorted or a sorted T cell fraction (not recorded which). The receptor's source is a male donor with ankylosing spondylitis or in good health (not recorded which). The chain's CDR3 is CAWAGQGASPLHF. CDR3 in DNA: TGTGCCTGGGCAGGACAGGGGGCTTCACCCCTCCACTTT.